This T cell receptor (beta chain) was recorded in a study of OX40 agonist ivuxolimab in advanced cancers. Overall study context: Previous treatment with anti-PD-1, anti-PD-L1 or anti-CTLA-4 therapy was allowed; roughly 40% had received some.

Profiled with immunoSEQ multiplex PCR; TCRdb holds only in-frame clones, not every one. The sample contains tens of thousands of clones, 87% of which appear only once. Germline lookup yields CDR1 MNHEY and CDR2 SVGAGI. Trimming stripped 4 bases from V and 5 bases from J, with 9 bases between. CDR3 length equals 12 residues. The sequenced sample was CD4+ or CD8+ T cells sorted from blood, obtained in a trial of the OX40 agonist ivuxolimab. The TCR was taken from an adult with an advanced solid tumor such as melanoma, head and neck, liver or kidney cancer. The V gene is TRBV6-5, the J gene TRBJ2-7; D is perhaps TRBD2 (5 bases). The CDR3 sequence is CASSSGYNEQYF. CDR3 nucleotide sequence: TGTGCCAGCAGTTCGGGGTACAACGAGCAGTACTTC.